Given below is one T cell receptor (beta chain) in context. The antigen remains undetermined. These data originate in a study of post-analysis software for immune sequencing data. Study-level information: Relapsing-remitting, secondary progressive and progressive-relapsing courses of multiple sclerosis were included.

cDNA libraries for TCR beta contained unique molecular identifiers. Each sample of roughly 0.95 to 10 million input T cells yielded around 500,000 cDNA molecules, so each molecule approximated one T cell. Each CDR3 protein is one row after TCRdb ran MiXCR on the PCR reads. The table shows roughly 800,000 distinct CDR3 sequences, with roughly 50% occurring only once. Findings and limits, study-wide: When the samples were clustered directly with F measure, those that had been prepared in the same batch showed strong co-clustering. Among multiple sclerosis patients, normalized Chao1 diversity was significantly below that of controls.

This TCR was sampled from a girl between 10 and 17 years old with multiple sclerosis. The sequencing input was blood.

The CDR3 DNA is TGCGCCAGCAGCTCGACAGTGGGTGGCTACACCTTC. This codes for CASSSTVGGYTF. The rearrangement joins TRBV5-1 to TRBJ1-2, with a weak D call TRBD1 (5 bases). Trimming pared 3 bases from V and 7 bases from J, leaving 10 bases between. Germline CDR1 and CDR2: SGHRS and YFSETQ. The CDR3 has 12 residues.